Listed here is a single T cell receptor (beta chain). These data come from a study of T cell responses to AZD1222 COVID-19 vaccine. TCRdb's copy holds only in-frame clones and misses some; the assay was immunoSEQ multiplex PCR. The repertoire holds roughly 120,000 clones, with 70% to 90% as singletons. This TCR was sampled from an adult in good health. This specimen consisted of peripheral blood, obtained on day 0 of AZD1222 vaccination.

The CDR3 spells CASSQDHLSLRTDTQYF. CDR3 in DNA: TGTGCCAGCAGCCAAGATCATCTATCCCTCCGCACAGATACGCAGTATTTT. V is TRBV3-1 (or the pseudogene TRBV3-2) and J is TRBJ2-3; no definite D call. Deletions cut 0 bases from V and 1 base from J, with 14 bases between. CDR3 length equals 17 residues. CDR1 and CDR2 from the germline V gene are LGHDT and YNNKEL (reference sequence).